These 15 T cell receptor beta chains were all obtained from the same sample, sequenced in a study of T cell clonotyping in hematopoietic cell transplantation. Clones were read by immunoSEQ multiplex PCR, and TCRdb kept only the in-frame ones, dropping some. The sample has roughly 28,000 clones, about 93% seen once. Time point: recipient sample about 28 days before transplant, after cytoreduction. Sequences were derived from peripheral blood mononuclear cells, sampled before stem cell transplant. These receptor sequences come from a middle-aged man with acute myeloid leukemia. Some clones in this sample may be carry-over from other donors' samples.

This chain joins TRBV4-3 and TRBJ2-1, with D tentatively TRBD2 (5 bases). Germline V gives CDR1 LGHNA, CDR2 YSLEER. The CDR3 is made up of 17 amino acids. V was cut by 4 bases and J by 0 bases, with 16 bases left in between. This chain's CDR3 is CASSPNPAGLSYNEQFF. DNA of the CDR3: TGCGCCAGCAGCCCCAACCCCGCGGGCCTCTCCTACAATGAGCAGTTCTTC.

The CDR3: CASSPGEPYNEQFF. DNA for the CDR3: TGTGCCAGCAGCCCGGGAGAACCCTACAATGAGCAGTTCTTC. The rearrangement joins TRBV6-5 to TRBJ2-1, with a tentative D call TRBD2 (6 bases). The CDR3 extends over 14 amino acids. Germline V gives CDR1 MNHEY, CDR2 SVGAGI. Deletions cut 6 bases from V and 2 bases from J, with 11 bases between.

The rearrangement uses TRBV9 and TRBJ2-3; a possible D gene is TRBD2 (6 bases). The CDR3 is 17 residues long. V lost 4 bases and J lost 2, with 20 bases in between. Germline loops: CDR1 SGDLS, CDR2 YYNGEE. The CDR3 protein is CASSFGDRGRLTDTQYF. CDR3 coding DNA: TGTGCCAGCAGCTTTGGGGATCGGGGGAGACTCACAGATACGCAGTATTTT.

The chain recombines TRBV30 with TRBJ1-3, with D possibly matching TRBD1 (6 bases). CDR1 GTSNPN and CDR2 SVGIG come from the germline V gene (reference sequence). There are 16 residues in the CDR3. Trimming removed 4 bases at V and 0 bases at J, with 16 bases between. CDR3 coding DNA: TGTGCCTGGACCAACCTAGGGGGTTACTCTGGAAACACCATATATTTT. Protein: CAWTNLGGYSGNTIYF.

The V call is TRBV28, the J call TRBJ2-7; 10 positions agree with TRBD2. Germline V CDR1 and CDR2: MDHEN, SYDVKM. This CDR3 comprises 15 residues. Losses at the gene ends were 3 bases for V and 3 bases for J; bases not matched to a gene: 5. The CDR3 loop reads CASSLRAGGVYEQYF. CDR3 bases: TGTGCCAGCAGTTTGCGAGCGGGGGGGGTCTACGAGCAGTACTTC.

The CDR3 DNA follows: TGTGCCAGCACTCCGATGTTGGGGAATGGCTACACCTTC. It encodes CASTPMLGNGYTF. V and J are TRBV6-5 and TRBJ1-2, with D unclear. This CDR3 is built from 13 residues. Germline CDR1 MNHEY, CDR2 SVGAGI. V lost 7 bases and J 6 bases, leaving 15 bases between the germline ends.

The V call is TRBV19, the J call TRBJ2-1, with D tentatively TRBD1 (6 bases). CDR1 is LNHDA, CDR2 SQIVND, per germline (reference sequence). This CDR3 comprises 14 residues. V dropped 5 bases and J dropped 4 bases, with 12 bases sitting between them. DNA of the CDR3: TGTGCCAGTAGTCAACAGGGTCTATACAATGAGCAGTTCTTC. It yields the protein CASSQQGLYNEQFF. Supplemented by reference TRBV19 and TRBJ2-1, the full variable domain reads DGGITQSPKYLFRKEGQNVTLSCEQNLNHDAMYWYRQDPGQGLRLIYYSQIVNDFQKGDIAEGYSVSREKKESFPLTVTSAQKNPTAFYLCASSQQGLYNEQFFGPGTRLTVL.

The rearrangement uses TRBV9 and TRBJ2-3; 7 nucleotides agree with TRBD1. CDR3 length: 16 amino acids. With V trimmed by 2 bases and J by 0 bases, 6 bases remained unmatched. Germline V CDR1 and CDR2: SGDLS, YYNGEE. The CDR3 nucleotides read TGTGCCAGCAGCGTCACAGGGGCCAGTAGCACAGATACGCAGTATTTT. As protein: CASSVTGASSTDTQYF.

This clone has more than one count but fewer than ten. The chain has TRBV30 and TRBJ2-3, with no clear D. Per germline, CDR1 GTSNPN and CDR2 SVGIG (reference sequence). This CDR3 is built from 13 residues. V shed 2 bases and J shed 5 bases, with 11 bases lying between them. CDR3 residues: CAWSPKDGDTQYF. In DNA form, the CDR3 reads TGTGCCTGGAGTCCCAAGGACGGAGATACGCAGTATTTT. Complete variable domain (other parts from reference TRBV30 and TRBJ2-3): SQTIHQWPATLVQPVGSPLSLECTVEGTSNPNLYWYRQAAGRGLQLLFYSVGIGQISSEVPQNLSASRPQDRQFILSSKKLLLSDSGFYLCAWSPKDGDTQYFGPGTRLTVL.

V is TRBV30 and J is TRBJ2-5; 10 bases align to TRBD2. Germline V CDR1 and CDR2: GTSNPN, SVGIG (reference sequence). V dropped 7 bases and J dropped 0; count of bases not matched to a gene: 5. This CDR3 contains 14 residues. The CDR3, as DNA: TGTGCCTCAACTAGCGGGACGTACCAAGAGACCCAGTACTTC. Encoded protein: CASTSGTYQETQYF.

The V and J genes are TRBV25-1 and TRBJ2-7, with D unresolved. The V gene lost 1 base and the J gene lost 2 bases, with 6 bases spanning the gap. This CDR3 is built from 13 residues. From germline, CDR1 is MGHDK and CDR2 SYGVNS. In nucleotides, the CDR3 is TGTGCCAGCAGTGAATCGGGTACCTACGAGCAGTACTTC. Translating gives CASSESGTYEQYF.

The rearrangement uses TRBV27 and TRBJ2-7, with TRBD2 identical over 7 bases. The CDR3 sequence is 15 residues long. From germline, CDR1 is MNHEY and CDR2 SMNVEV (reference sequence). Unmatched junction bases numbered 5, after V lost 0 bases and J lost 3 bases. CDR3 region: CASSLSVSGGYEQYF. Here the CDR3 DNA reads TGTGCCAGCAGTTTATCCGTCTCGGGGGGCTACGAGCAGTACTTC.

The chain uses TRBV28 and TRBJ1-2; 7 positions agree with TRBD1. The CDR3 has 14 residues. J lost 4 bases, V lost 5 bases, and 7 bases had no gene match. In germline, CDR1 is MDHEN, CDR2 SYDVKM. In DNA form, the CDR3 reads TGTGCCAGCAGTGAGGGGGCGAGTATCTATGGCTACACCTTC. Its protein is CASSEGASIYGYTF.

The CDR3, as DNA: TGTGCCAGCAGTGCGGGGAACTTTAATGAAAAACTGTTTTTT. It is translated as CASSAGNFNEKLFF. The chain employs TRBV25-1 and TRBJ1-4; D is uncertain. The CDR3 totals 14 residues. V was cut by 4 bases and J by 4 bases, with 10 bases left in between. Germline CDR1 MGHDK, CDR2 SYGVNS.

The chain employs TRBV7-9 and TRBJ1-2; tentatively, D is TRBD1 (6 bases). Germline CDR1 and CDR2: SEHNR and FQNEAQ (reference sequence). Between the trimmed V and J ends, which lost 3 bases and 6 bases, there was a span of 14 bases. This CDR3 has 14 amino acids. CDR3 in amino acids: CASSLGAVVDGYTF. CDR3 in DNA: TGTGCCAGCAGCTTGGGGGCGGTAGTCGATGGCTACACCTTC.